This T cell receptor (beta chain) is drawn from a study of T cell repertoires in cytomegalovirus infection. The CDR3 totals 11 residues. Trimming stripped 6 bases from V and 1 base from J, with 6 bases between. Germline CDR1 SQVTM, CDR2 ANQGSEA. Via MiXCR, TCRdb re-called the reads, giving one row per CDR3 protein. The profile shows 150,000 to 200,000 distinct CDR3 sequences, roughly 30% of them singletons. This clonotype was recorded a few times. The rearrangement uses TRBV29-1 and TRBJ1-1; D is undetermined. Source material: PBMCs. The source is a human donor in good health (CMV status not recorded). Some clones in this sample may be carry-over from other donors' samples. The CDR3 protein is CSVVKNTEAFF. The DNA of the CDR3 is TGCAGCGTCGTCAAGAACACTGAAGCTTTCTTT.